A single sample gave rise to the 31 T cell receptor beta chains below, sequenced in a study of T-cell reconstitution after alpha-beta-depleted transplantation in children. Preparation of the TCRbeta library used unique molecular identifiers. In TCRdb, the PCR reads were re-called with MiXCR into one record per CDR3 protein. The data show about 1,000,000 distinct CDR3 sequences, around 30% seen once. Sequences were derived from PBMCs, mostly from graft donor cells, sampled 360 days after TCRalphabeta/CD19-depleted stem cell transplant. These TCRs come from a boy younger than two who had a stem cell transplant for SCID, so the T cells may come from the graft donor.

This clonotype was seen a few times. The rearrangement uses TRBV20-1 and TRBJ2-3; the D is unclear. Trimming pared 5 bases from V and 2 bases from J, leaving 8 bases between. The CDR3 sequence is 12 residues long. The V gene's germline CDR1 is DFQATT and CDR2 SNEGSKA (reference sequence). CDR3 sequence: CSAAKTTDTQYF. The CDR3 DNA sequence: TGCAGTGCTGCCAAGACCACAGATACGCAGTATTTT.

This clonotype was seen at least ten times. This chain uses TRBV20-1 with TRBJ2-3; D is unclear. Trimming cost V 1 base and J 0 bases, with 14 bases left between them. The CDR3 is made up of 16 amino acids. In germline, CDR1 is DFQATT, CDR2 SNEGSKA (reference sequence). The CDR3 DNA reads TGCAGTGCTAGAGCATCCCAGCAATTAAGCACAGATACGCAGTATTTT. Its protein product is CSARASQQLSTDTQYF.

About this clonotype: The junction and the germline gene differ at one end; a read error may be behind it. The J gene is TRBJ2-3, the V gene TRBV4-3, with D perhaps matching TRBD1 (5 bases). The germline V gene has CDR1 LGHNA and CDR2 YSLEER. This CDR3 region has 13 residues. CDR3 DNA: TGCGCCAGCAGCCAAGTGGACAAGGGTCGCTACCTATTT. Translated: CASSQVDKGRYLF.

As DNA, the CDR3 is TGTGCCAGCTCCCCGGACATGCCTGCCGAGCAGTACTTC. Translated, it gives CASSPDMPAEQYF. The rearrangement links TRBV18 to TRBJ2-7; D perhaps matches TRBD1 (5 bases). The germline V gene encodes CDR1 KGHSH and CDR2 LQKENI. The CDR3 has 13 amino acids. Trimming took 6 bases from V and 6 from J, leaving 15 bases between them. Using reference TRBV18 and TRBJ2-7 for the parts outside the CDR3, the full variable domain is NAGVMQNPRHLVRRRGQEARLRCSPMKGHSHVYWYRQLPEEGLKFMVYLQKENIIDESGMPKERFSAEFPKEGPSILRIQQVVRGDSAAYFCASSPDMPAEQYFGPGTRLTVT.

This clonotype was found a few times. V is TRBV4-1 and J is TRBJ1-2, with D hard to call. Trimming removed 4 bases at V and 2 bases at J, with 14 bases between. In germline, CDR1 is MGHRA, CDR2 YSYEKL. The CDR3 contains 15 residues. In DNA form, the CDR3 reads TGCGCCAGCAGCCGCGCCCCGACGGAAAACTATGGCTACACCTTC. Translated, it gives CASSRAPTENYGYTF.

This clonotype was seen once. The chain combines TRBV5-1 with TRBJ2-4; 7 nucleotides match TRBD1. V was pared by 2 bases and J by 8 bases, with 10 bases of the junction left unmatched. The CDR3 loop spans 15 amino acids. Germline V CDR1 and CDR2: SGHRS, YFSETQ. CDR3 protein: CASSFEGQAWDIQYF. The CDR3 DNA follows: TGCGCCAGCAGCTTCGAAGGACAGGCTTGGGACATTCAGTACTTC.

This clonotype was seen at least ten times. This chain links TRBV20-1 with TRBJ2-7; TRBD2 aligns across 9 bases. CDR3 length: 13 amino acids. Trimming removed 6 bases from V and 3 bases from J; junction bases left unmatched: 6. CDR1 is DFQATT and CDR2 is SNEGSKA in the germline V gene (reference sequence). This CDR3 reads CSALSGGYYEQYF. The CDR3 DNA is TGCAGTGCCCTTAGCGGGGGATACTACGAGCAGTACTTC.

This clonotype appeared a few times. The chain combines TRBV11-2 with TRBJ2-1; tentatively, D is TRBD2 (7 bases). Per germline, CDR1 SGHAT and CDR2 FQNNGV. The CDR3 is 19 amino acids. V was pared by 6 bases and J by 2 bases, with 26 bases between. CDR3 in amino acids: CASSPGVGGVLPPYNEQFF. The CDR3 DNA is TGTGCCAGCAGTCCCGGGGTAGGGGGGGTCCTACCACCCTACAATGAGCAGTTCTTC.

This clonotype has a count of ten or more. The chain carries TRBV28 and TRBJ2-4, with D tentatively TRBD1 (6 bases). The CDR3 is 17 amino acids. V was shortened by 6 bases and J by 3 bases, with 21 bases between the two germline ends. Germline V gene sequence: CDR1 MDHEN, CDR2 SYDVKM. The CDR3 nucleotides read TGTGCCAGCAGCCCAACTCCCGGAACAGGGCTCAAAAACATTCAGTACTTC. Its translation: CASSPTPGTGLKNIQYF. The whole variable domain, remainder taken from reference TRBV28 and TRBJ2-4, is DVKVTQSSRYLVKRTGEKVFLECVQDMDHENMFWYRQDPGLGLRLIYFSYDVKMKEKGDIPEGYSVSREKKERFSLILESASTNQTSMYLCASSPTPGTGLKNIQYFGAGTRLSVL.

V is TRBV6-2 or TRBV6-3 and J is TRBJ2-7, with TRBD1 matching 7 bases. Trimming at V came to 0 bases and at J to 6 bases, leaving 5 bases not matched to a gene. The CDR3 spans 14 residues. Per the germline V gene, CDR1 is MNHEY and CDR2 is SVGEGT. The CDR3 DNA sequence: TGTGCCAGCAGTTACTCCCGGACAGGTAGCGAGCAGTACTTC. It encodes CASSYSRTGSEQYF.

This clonotype showed up just a few times. V usage is TRBV7-2 and J usage is TRBJ2-2; D tentatively fits TRBD1 or TRBD2 (5 bases each). Trimming shortened V by 5 bases and J by 2 bases, and 15 bases separated the two germline ends. CDR1 and CDR2 from the germline V gene are SGHTA and FQGNSA. The CDR3 runs 16 residues. CDR3 nucleotide sequence: TGTGCCAGCAGCGTCTCGAGGGGAGCCAACACCGGGGAGCTGTTTTTT. It translates to CASSVSRGANTGELFF.

The genes are TRBV11-2 and TRBJ2-6; D remains ambiguous. Per the germline V gene, CDR1 is SGHAT and CDR2 is FQNNGV. This CDR3 contains 16 residues. V was cut by 5 bases and J by 0 bases, with 11 bases left in between. The CDR3 sequence is CASSRVHSSGANVLTF. The CDR3 DNA reads as TGTGCCAGCAGCCGCGTACATAGCTCTGGGGCCAACGTCCTGACTTTC.

This clonotype was counted many times. The chain links TRBV29-1 to TRBJ2-1; no definite D call. The CDR3 has 14 residues. V gave up 1 base and J gave up 4 bases, with 11 bases separating them. Germline V CDR1 and CDR2: SQVTM, ANQGSEA. The CDR3 region has the DNA TGCAGCGTTGAAGCAAGCGAGCGTTACAATGAGCAGTTCTTC. It encodes CSVEASERYNEQFF.

There are a few counts of this clonotype. The chain has TRBV20-1 and TRBJ2-3, with a weak D call TRBD2 (6 bases). This CDR3 spans 14 amino acids. From germline, CDR1 is DFQATT and CDR2 SNEGSKA (reference sequence). V shed 3 bases and J shed 2 bases, with 12 bases lying between them. CDR3 loop: CSASLGGATDTQYF. CDR3 bases: TGCAGTGCTAGTCTTGGCGGGGCCACAGATACGCAGTATTTT.

This clonotype showed up just a few times. This sequence joins TRBV15 and TRBJ2-5; the match to TRBD1 covers 10 bases. Germline lookup yields CDR1 LNHNV and CDR2 YYDKDF (reference sequence). CDR3 length: 15 amino acids. V lost 1 base to trimming and J lost 5 bases; unmatched junction nucleotides: 4. This CDR3 is CATSRGQGAMETQYF. Here the CDR3 DNA reads TGTGCCACCAGCAGAGGACAGGGGGCGATGGAGACCCAGTACTTC.

This clonotype was counted only a few times. The genes are TRBV6-2 or TRBV6-3 and TRBJ2-1, with D perhaps being TRBD1 or TRBD2 (6 bases each). Germline V gives CDR1 MNHEY, CDR2 SVGEGT. The V gene lost 0 bases and the J gene lost 7 bases, with 13 bases spanning the gap. CDR3 length equals 15 residues. In DNA, the CDR3 is TGTGCCAGCAGTTACTCGCCCGGGGGCGGTAATGAGCAGTTCTTC. It encodes CASSYSPGGGNEQFF.

The CDR3 DNA is TGCAGTGCGCGCCCTAGAGAGGGGAGTTCGAATGAGCAGTTCTTC. Translating gives CSARPREGSSNEQFF. The chain has TRBV20-1 and TRBJ2-1; D assignment may be TRBD1 or TRBD2 (5 bases each). Trimming cost V 6 bases and J 7 bases, with 22 bases left between them. There are 15 residues in the CDR3. Germline loops: CDR1 DFQATT, CDR2 SNEGSKA (reference sequence).

This chain joins TRBV12-3 or TRBV12-4 and TRBJ2-7; D is undetermined. The CDR3 has 12 residues. The V end lost 2 bases, the J end lost 4 bases, and 6 bases lay between the germline ends. CDR3 protein: CASSLSEYEQYF. CDR3 coding DNA: TGTGCCAGCAGTTTATCTGAATACGAGCAGTACTTC.

The rearrangement links TRBV12-3 or TRBV12-4 to TRBJ2-3; D could derive from TRBD1 or TRBD2 (5 bases each). The CDR3 totals 16 residues. V gave up 1 base and J gave up 9 bases, with 20 bases separating them. CDR3 amino acids: CASSLDPTRGRRTQYF. The DNA for the CDR3 is TGTGCCAGCAGTTTAGACCCTACTCGGGGCCGCCGAACGCAGTATTTT.

This sequence joins TRBV4-1 and TRBJ1-5; maybe TRBD1 (5 bases). This CDR3 comprises 16 residues. CDR1 and CDR2 (germline): MGHRA, YSYEKL. Trimming pared 1 base from V and 4 bases from J, leaving 14 bases between. This CDR3 reads CASSQVWGNGNQPQHF. CDR3 DNA: TGCGCCAGCAGCCAAGTATGGGGGAATGGGAATCAGCCCCAGCATTTT.

This chain uses TRBV18 with TRBJ2-5; no clear D gene. Per germline, CDR1 KGHSH and CDR2 LQKENI. This CDR3 is 14 amino acids long. Trimming left V 3 bases short and J 2 bases short, with 10 bases between. This chain's CDR3 is CASSPQDLQETQYF. The CDR3 region has the DNA TGTGCCAGCTCACCCCAAGACCTACAAGAGACCCAGTACTTC.

The V call is TRBV29-1, the J call TRBJ1-2; tentatively, D is TRBD1 (6 bases). The CDR3 runs 14 residues. V was pared by 6 bases and J by 4 bases, with 18 bases between. Germline loops: CDR1 SQVTM, CDR2 ANQGSEA. The CDR3 DNA reads TGCAGCGTCGCAAACGGGGACAACCTCTATGGCTACACCTTC. As protein: CSVANGDNLYGYTF.

The V call is TRBV6-5, the J call TRBJ2-5; 9 bases match TRBD2. This CDR3 comprises 17 residues. V lost 1 base, J lost 3 bases, and 9 bases stayed unmatched. The germline CDR1 and CDR2 sequences are MNHEY and SVGAGI. CDR3 DNA sequence: TGTGCCAGCAGTTACTTCCCGGGAGGCGGGGGGGAAGAGACCCAGTACTTC. Translation gives CASSYFPGGGGEETQYF.

The chain joins TRBV7-2 to TRBJ2-3, with 7 positions matching TRBD2. Germline V gene lookup returns CDR1 SGHTA and CDR2 FQGNSA. The CDR3 totals 16 residues. The V and J ends lost 0 bases and 2 bases, in that order; junction bases with no gene match: 5. The CDR3 sequence is CASSLATGGPTDTQYF. The CDR3 DNA sequence: TGTGCCAGCAGCTTAGCTACGGGGGGTCCCACAGATACGCAGTATTTT.

The J gene is TRBJ2-7, the V gene TRBV3-1; 10 nucleotides match TRBD1. Germline values: CDR1 LGHDT, CDR2 YNNKEL (reference sequence). The CDR3 consists of 16 residues. The J segment lost 2 bases and the V segment lost 2 bases, leaving 6 bases of the junction unmatched. The DNA of the CDR3 is TGTGCCAGCAGCCAATGGCGGGACAGGGGTCCCTACGAGCAGTACTTC. This translates into CASSQWRDRGPYEQYF.

The V gene is TRBV12-3 or TRBV12-4, the J gene TRBJ2-5; tentative D call: TRBD2 (6 bases). The CDR3 spans 15 residues. The V end lost 1 base, the J end lost 3 bases, and 12 bases lay between the germline ends. The CDR3 region is CASSLVGGRKETQYF. CDR3 nucleotide sequence: TGTGCCAGCAGTTTAGTGGGGGGTAGGAAAGAGACCCAGTACTTC.

This chain links TRBV29-1 with TRBJ2-4; D remains unclear. This CDR3 comprises 17 residues. V lost 1 base and J lost 1, with 17 bases in between. In germline, CDR1 is SQVTM, CDR2 ANQGSEA. The CDR3 sequence is CSVEVLGPRIAKNIQYF. In DNA, the CDR3 is TGCAGCGTTGAAGTGTTGGGCCCTCGGATCGCCAAAAACATTCAGTACTTC.

A few counts support this clonotype. The V and J genes are TRBV28 and TRBJ2-7, with D tentatively TRBD1 (6 bases). Germline assignment: CDR1 MDHEN and CDR2 SYDVKM. Trimming took 5 bases from V and 4 from J, leaving 15 bases between them. The CDR3 consists of 14 residues. In nucleotides, the CDR3 is TGTGCCAGCAGTGACCCAGGGGTCGTATACGAGCAGTACTTC. It is translated as CASSDPGVVYEQYF. Full variable domain (rest looked up from reference TRBV28 and TRBJ2-7): DVKVTQSSRYLVKRTGEKVFLECVQDMDHENMFWYRQDPGLGLRLIYFSYDVKMKEKGDIPEGYSVSREKKERFSLILESASTNQTSMYLCASSDPGVVYEQYFGPGTRLTVT.

This clonotype was seen a few times. This chain uses TRBV3-1 with TRBJ2-5; 9 nucleotides match TRBD2. Losses at the gene ends were 0 bases for V and 6 bases for J; bases not matched to a gene: 17. CDR3 length: 19 amino acids. Germline CDR1 is LGHDT and CDR2 is YNNKEL (reference sequence). The DNA of the CDR3 is TGTGCCAGCAGCCAAGATTTAGCGGGGGCCCCTCATCCACGAAAGACCCAGTACTTC. It encodes CASSQDLAGAPHPRKTQYF.

This clonotype came up a few times. The chain employs TRBV7-2 and TRBJ1-3; possible D gene TRBD1, 6 bases. Trimming pared 5 bases from V and 2 bases from J, leaving 13 bases between. CDR3 length: 15 residues. Germline CDR1 is SGHTA and CDR2 is FQGNSA. The CDR3 spells CASSLSQGPGNTIYF. In DNA form, the CDR3 reads TGTGCCAGCAGCCTTTCACAGGGACCTGGAAACACCATATATTTT.

The rearrangement links TRBV12-3 or TRBV12-4 to TRBJ2-2; 8 bases agree with TRBD1. V shed 6 bases, J shed 4 bases, and the junction held 10 bases outside the gene matches. The CDR3 sequence is 16 residues long. The CDR3 nucleotides are TGTGCCAGCAGCCCCGACGCCGGGACAGGCACCGGGGAGCTGTTTTTT. Translation gives CASSPDAGTGTGELFF.